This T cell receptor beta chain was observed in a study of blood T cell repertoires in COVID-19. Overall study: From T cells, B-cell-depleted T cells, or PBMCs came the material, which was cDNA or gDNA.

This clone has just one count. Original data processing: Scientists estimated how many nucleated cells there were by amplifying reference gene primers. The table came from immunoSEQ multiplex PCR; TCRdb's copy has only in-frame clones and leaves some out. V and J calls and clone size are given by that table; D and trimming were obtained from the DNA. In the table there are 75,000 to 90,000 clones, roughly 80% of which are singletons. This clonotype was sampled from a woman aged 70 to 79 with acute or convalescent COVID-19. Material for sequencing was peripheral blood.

CDR3 protein: CASSPEGTTLDTQYF. In nucleotides, the CDR3 is TGTGCCAGCAGCCCGGAAGGGACTACACTTGATACGCAGTATTTT. The V call is TRBV11-3, the J call TRBJ2-3; 7 positions match TRBD2. The CDR3 is made up of 15 amino acids. V gave up 5 bases and J gave up 6 bases; unmatched junction bases: 11. The germline V gene has CDR1 SGHNT and CDR2 YENEEA.